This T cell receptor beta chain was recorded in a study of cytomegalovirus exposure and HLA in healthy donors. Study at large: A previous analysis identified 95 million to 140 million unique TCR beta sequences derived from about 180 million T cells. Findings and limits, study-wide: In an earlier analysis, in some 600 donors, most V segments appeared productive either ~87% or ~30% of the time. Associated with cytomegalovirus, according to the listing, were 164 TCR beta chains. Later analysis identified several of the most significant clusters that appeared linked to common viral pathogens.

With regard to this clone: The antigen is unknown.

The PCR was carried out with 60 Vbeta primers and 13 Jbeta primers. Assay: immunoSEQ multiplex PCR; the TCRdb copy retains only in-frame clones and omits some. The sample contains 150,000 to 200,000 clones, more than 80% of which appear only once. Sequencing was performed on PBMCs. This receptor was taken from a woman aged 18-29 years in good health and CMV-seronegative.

The CDR3 coding sequence is TGTGCCAGCAGCGAAGCGGGAGGAAGCACAGATACGCAGTATTTT. It is translated as CASSEAGGSTDTQYF. The rearrangement uses TRBV9 and TRBJ2-3; 9 bases align to TRBD2. J was trimmed by 0 bases and V by 3 bases; bases with no gene match: 2. CDR3 length: 15 amino acids. The germline CDR1 and CDR2 sequences are SGDLS and YYNGEE.